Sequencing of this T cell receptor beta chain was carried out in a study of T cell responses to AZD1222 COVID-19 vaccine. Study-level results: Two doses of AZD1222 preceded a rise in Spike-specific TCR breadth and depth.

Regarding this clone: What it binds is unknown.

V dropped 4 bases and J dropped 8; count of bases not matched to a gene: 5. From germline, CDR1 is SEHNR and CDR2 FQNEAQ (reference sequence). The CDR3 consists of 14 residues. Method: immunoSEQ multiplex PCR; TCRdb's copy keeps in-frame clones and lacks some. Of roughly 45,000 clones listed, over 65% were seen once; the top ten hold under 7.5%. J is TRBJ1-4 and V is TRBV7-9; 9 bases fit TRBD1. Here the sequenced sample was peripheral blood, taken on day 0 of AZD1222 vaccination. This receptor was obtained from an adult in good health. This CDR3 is CASSSDRGNEKLFF. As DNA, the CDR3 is TGTGCCAGCAGCTCGGACAGGGGCAACGAAAAACTGTTTTTT.